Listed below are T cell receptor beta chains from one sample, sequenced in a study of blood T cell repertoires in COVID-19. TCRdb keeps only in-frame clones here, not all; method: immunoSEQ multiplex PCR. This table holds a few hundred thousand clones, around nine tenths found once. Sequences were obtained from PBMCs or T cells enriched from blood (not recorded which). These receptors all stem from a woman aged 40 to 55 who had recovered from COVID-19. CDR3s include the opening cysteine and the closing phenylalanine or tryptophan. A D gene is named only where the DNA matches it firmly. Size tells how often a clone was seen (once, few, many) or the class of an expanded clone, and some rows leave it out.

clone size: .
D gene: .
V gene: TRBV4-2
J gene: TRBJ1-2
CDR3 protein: CASSQEDSNYGYTF
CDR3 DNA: TGTGCCAGCAGCCAGGAGGACAGCAACTATGGCTACACCTTC

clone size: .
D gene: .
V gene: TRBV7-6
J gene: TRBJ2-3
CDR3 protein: CASSLIATDTQYF
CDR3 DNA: TGTGCCAGCAGCTTGATAGCCACAGATACGCAGTATTTT

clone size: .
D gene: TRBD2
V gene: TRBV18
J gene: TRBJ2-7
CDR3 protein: CASSAGGPQQEQYF
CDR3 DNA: TGTGCCAGCTCCGCGGGAGGGCCCCAACAGGAGCAGTACTTC

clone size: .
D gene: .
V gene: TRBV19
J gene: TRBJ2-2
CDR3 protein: CASSILRTALTGELFF
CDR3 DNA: TGTGCCAGTAGTATTTTAAGGACAGCTTTAACCGGGGAGCTGTTTTTT

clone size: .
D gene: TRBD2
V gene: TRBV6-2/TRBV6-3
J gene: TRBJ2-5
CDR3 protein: CASSPAGTSVETQYF
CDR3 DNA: TGTGCCAGCAGTCCCGCCGGGACTAGCGTAGAGACCCAGTACTTC

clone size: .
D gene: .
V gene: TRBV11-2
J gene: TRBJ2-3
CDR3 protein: CASNRQSTDTQYF
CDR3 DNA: TGTGCCAGCAACAGACAAAGCACAGATACGCAGTATTTT

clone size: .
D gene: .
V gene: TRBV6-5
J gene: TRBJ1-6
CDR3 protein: CASSYSGGSGYSPLHF
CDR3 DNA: TGTGCCAGCAGTTACAGTGGAGGGTCAGGGTATTCACCCCTCCACTTT

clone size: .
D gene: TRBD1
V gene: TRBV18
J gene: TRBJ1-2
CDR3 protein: CASSTGQVYGYTF
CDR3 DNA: TGTGCCAGCTCAACCGGACAGGTCTATGGCTACACCTTC

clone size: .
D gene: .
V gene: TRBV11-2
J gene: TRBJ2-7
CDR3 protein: CASSSQTRKGPEQYF
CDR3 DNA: TGTGCCAGCAGCTCGCAGACTAGGAAGGGACCCGAGCAGTACTTC

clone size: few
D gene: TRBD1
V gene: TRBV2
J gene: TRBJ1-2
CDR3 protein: CASSEGRPGQGYGYTF
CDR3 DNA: TGTGCCAGCAGTGAAGGACGGCCGGGACAGGGGTATGGCTACACCTTC

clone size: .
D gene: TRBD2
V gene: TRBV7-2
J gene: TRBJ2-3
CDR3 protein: CASSPGLGDTQYF
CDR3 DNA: TGTGCCAGCAGCCCAGGACTAGGAGATACGCAGTATTTT

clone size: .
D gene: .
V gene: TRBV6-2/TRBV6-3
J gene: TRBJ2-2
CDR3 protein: CASSLLSPTGELFF
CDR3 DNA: TGTGCCAGCAGCCTCCTCAGTCCCACCGGGGAGCTGTTTTTT

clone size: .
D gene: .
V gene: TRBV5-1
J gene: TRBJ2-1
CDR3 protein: CASSEGTEQFF
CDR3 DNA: TGCGCCAGCAGCGAGGGGACAGAGCAGTTCTTC

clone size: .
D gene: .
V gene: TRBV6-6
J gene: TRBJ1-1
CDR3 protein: CATSPSRRPNTEAFF
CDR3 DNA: TGTGCCACCTCTCCAAGTCGGAGACCGAACACTGAAGCTTTCTTT

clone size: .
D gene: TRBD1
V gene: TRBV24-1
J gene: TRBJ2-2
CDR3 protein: CATSANDRGGTGELFF
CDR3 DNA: TGTGCCACCAGTGCTAATGACAGGGGAGGTACCGGGGAGCTGTTTTTT

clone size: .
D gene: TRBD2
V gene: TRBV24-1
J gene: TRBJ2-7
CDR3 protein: CATSDRPGLAGGPLGEQYF
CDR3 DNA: TGTGCCACCAGTGACCGACCGGGACTAGCGGGAGGGCCGCTCGGCGAGCAGTACTTC

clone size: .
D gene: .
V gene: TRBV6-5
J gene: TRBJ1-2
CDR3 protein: CASSYLQLDGYTF
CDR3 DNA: TGTGCCAGCAGTTACCTACAGTTAGATGGCTACACCTTC

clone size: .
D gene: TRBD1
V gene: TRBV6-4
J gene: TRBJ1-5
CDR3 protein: CASKDRVSNQPQHF
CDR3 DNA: TGTGCCAGCAAGGACAGGGTTAGCAATCAGCCCCAGCATTTT

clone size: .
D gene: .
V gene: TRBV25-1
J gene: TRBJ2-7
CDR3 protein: CASSGYGWDTTYEQYF
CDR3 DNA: TGTGCCAGCAGTGGATATGGATGGGACACCACCTACGAGCAGTACTTC

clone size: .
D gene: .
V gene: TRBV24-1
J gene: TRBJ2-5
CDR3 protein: CATSDPHGGSETQYF
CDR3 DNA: TGTGCCACCAGTGACCCCCACGGGGGTTCGGAGACCCAGTACTTC

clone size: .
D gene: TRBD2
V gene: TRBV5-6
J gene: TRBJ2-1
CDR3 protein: CASSRRLAKNNEQFF
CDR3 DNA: TGTGCCAGCAGTCGTAGACTAGCGAAGAACAATGAGCAGTTCTTC

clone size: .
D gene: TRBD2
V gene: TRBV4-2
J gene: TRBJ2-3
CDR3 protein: CASSQGRTSGRDTQYF
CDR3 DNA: TGTGCCAGCAGCCAAGGCCGGACTAGCGGGAGAGATACGCAGTATTTT

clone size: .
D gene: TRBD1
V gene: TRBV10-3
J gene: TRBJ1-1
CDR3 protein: CAISGKGASTEAFF
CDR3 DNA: TGTGCCATCAGTGGAAAGGGGGCGAGTACTGAAGCTTTCTTT

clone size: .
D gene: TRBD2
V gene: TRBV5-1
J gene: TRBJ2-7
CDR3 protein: CASSFGTSGFLAYEQYF
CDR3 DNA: TGCGCCAGCAGCTTCGGGACTAGCGGATTTTTGGCCTACGAGCAGTACTTC

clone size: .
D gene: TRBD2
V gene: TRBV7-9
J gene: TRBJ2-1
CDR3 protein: CASSDSGTSGRNEQFF
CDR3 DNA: TGTGCCAGCAGCGACTCCGGGACTAGCGGTCGAAATGAGCAGTTCTTC

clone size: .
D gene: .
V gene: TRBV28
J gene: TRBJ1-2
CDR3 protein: CASRSRQDKIRRYGYTF
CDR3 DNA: TGTGCCAGCCGTTCAAGACAGGACAAAATTCGACGCTATGGCTACACCTTC

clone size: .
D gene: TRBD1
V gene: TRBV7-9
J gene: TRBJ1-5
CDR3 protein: CASSPGTGVQPQHF
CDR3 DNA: TGTGCTAGCAGCCCCGGGACAGGGGTTCAGCCCCAGCATTTT

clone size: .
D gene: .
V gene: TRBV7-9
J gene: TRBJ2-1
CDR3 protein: CASSVGRRGDNEQFF
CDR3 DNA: TGTGCCAGCAGCGTAGGACGTCGGGGTGACAATGAGCAGTTCTTC

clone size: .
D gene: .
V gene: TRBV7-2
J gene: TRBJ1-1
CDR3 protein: CASSLGQLNTEAFF
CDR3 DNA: TGTGCCAGCAGCTTAGGACAGTTGAACACTGAAGCTTTCTTT

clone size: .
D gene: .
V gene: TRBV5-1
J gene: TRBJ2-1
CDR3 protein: CASSLVPHREQFF
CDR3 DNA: TGCGCCAGCAGCTTGGTTCCTCATCGGGAGCAGTTCTTC

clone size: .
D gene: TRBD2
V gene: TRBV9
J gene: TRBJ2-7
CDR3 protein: CASSAGLAVYEQYF
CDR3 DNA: TGTGCCAGCAGCGCGGGACTAGCGGTTTACGAGCAGTACTTC

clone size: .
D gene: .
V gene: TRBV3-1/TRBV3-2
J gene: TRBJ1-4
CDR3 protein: CASSQGSPGVNEKLFF
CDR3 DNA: TGTGCCAGCAGCCAAGGTTCGCCAGGGGTAAATGAAAAACTGTTTTTT

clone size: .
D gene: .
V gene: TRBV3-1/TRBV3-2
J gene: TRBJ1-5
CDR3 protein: CASSQFLISGHNQPQHF
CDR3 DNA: TGTGCCAGCAGCCAATTCCTTATCTCGGGACACAATCAGCCCCAGCATTTT